One and the same sample provided the 31 T cell receptor beta chains below, sequenced in a study of blood T cell repertoires in COVID-19 (dated by TCRdb to 2018 to 2021). The library came from the immunoSEQ multiplex PCR assay. What TCRdb holds here is the immuneACCESS table cut down to in-frame rearrangements. Part of the clones is not present; checked against another copy, under half of the missing clones reflect an unresolved V gene, and the others are unexplained. The sample table contains around 70,000 clones; only one count was recorded for around 90% of them. The ten largest clones capture around 1.6% of the sample. The sequenced material came from peripheral blood. These receptors all stem from a man aged 50 to 59 with acute or convalescent COVID-19.

A few counts support this clone. This chain connects TRBV11-2 to TRBJ1-5; D ambiguous. V lost 2 bases to trimming and J lost 3 bases, with 11 bases between them. The CDR3 consists of 15 residues. The V gene's germline CDR1 is SGHAT and CDR2 FQNNGV. CDR3: CASSLSAGFNQPQHF. Written as DNA, the CDR3 is TGTGCCAGCAGCTTAAGTGCAGGTTTCAATCAGCCCCAGCATTTT.

The chain combines TRBV4-2 with TRBJ2-1; 8 bases match TRBD1. This CDR3 is built from 17 residues. The J segment lost 0 bases and the V segment lost 4 bases, leaving 8 bases of the junction unmatched. Germline CDR1 and CDR2: LGHNA and YNFKEQ. CDR3: CASSRNRGINSYNEQFF. The DNA for the CDR3 is TGTGCCAGCAGCCGCAACAGGGGGATTAACTCCTACAATGAGCAGTTCTTC.

The J gene is TRBJ2-5, the V gene TRBV2, with a tentative D call TRBD2 (7 bases). CDR3 length: 16 amino acids. The V end was cut by 7 bases, the J end by 4 bases, with 22 bases between. Germline V gene sequence: CDR1 SNHLY, CDR2 FYNNEI. The CDR3 here is CASTRGLGGALETQYF. The CDR3, as DNA: TGTGCCAGCACCCGGGGTCTGGGGGGGGCCTTAGAGACCCAGTACTTC.

This sequence joins TRBV28 and TRBJ2-7; a weak D match, TRBD2 (6 bases). Trimming took 3 bases from V and 5 from J, leaving 11 bases between them. This CDR3 has 13 amino acids. CDR1 and CDR2 from the germline V gene are MDHEN and SYDVKM. CDR3: CASSLGRLHEQYF. CDR3 nucleotide sequence: TGTGCCAGCAGTTTGGGGAGGCTCCACGAGCAGTACTTC.

CDR3 in amino acids: CASIGASANTGELFF. The CDR3 DNA is TGTGCCAGCATTGGGGCTAGCGCTAACACCGGGGAGCTGTTTTTT. The chain combines TRBV27 with TRBJ2-2; D is perhaps TRBD2 (6 bases). The CDR3 contains 15 residues. V was clipped by 7 bases and J by 2 bases, with 14 bases between them. The germline CDR1 and CDR2 sequences are MNHEY and SMNVEV (reference sequence).

This chain joins TRBV28 and TRBJ2-7; D gene ambiguous. This CDR3 spans 14 amino acids. CDR1 is MDHEN and CDR2 is SYDVKM in the germline V gene. V lost 7 bases to trimming and J lost 0 bases, with 13 bases between them. The CDR3 loop reads CASTGGGISYEQYF. CDR3 DNA: TGTGCCAGCACTGGCGGTGGCATCTCCTACGAGCAGTACTTC.

This clone was seen a single time. The V gene is TRBV28, the J gene TRBJ2-1; 7 bases are shared with TRBD1. After removal of 5 bases from V and 8 bases from J, the junction contained 3 bases not matched to a gene. Germline V CDR1 and CDR2: MDHEN, SYDVKM. CDR3 length equals 12 residues. CDR3 amino acids: CASSTGQYEQFF. Written as DNA, the CDR3 is TGTGCCAGCAGTACGGGACAGTATGAGCAGTTCTTC. Drawing the rest from reference TRBV28 and TRBJ2-1, the complete variable domain is DVKVTQSSRYLVKRTGEKVFLECVQDMDHENMFWYRQDPGLGLRLIYFSYDVKMKEKGDIPEGYSVSREKKERFSLILESASTNQTSMYLCASSTGQYEQFFGPGTRLTVL.

The genes are TRBV5-1 and TRBJ1-6; tentative D call: TRBD1 (5 bases). Germline CDR1 reads SGHRS; CDR2 reads YFSETQ. The CDR3 sequence is 15 residues long. With 2 bases removed from V and 10 bases from J, the gap between germline ends came to 16 bases. The CDR3 DNA follows: TGCGCCAGCAGCTTCGACGGGACTGGCGCATCACCCCTCCACTTT. It encodes CASSFDGTGASPLHF.

The J gene is TRBJ2-3, the V gene TRBV11-2; unclear D gene. From germline, CDR1 is SGHAT and CDR2 FQNNGV. Trimming removed 6 bases at V and 1 base at J, with 8 bases between. The length of the CDR3 is 13 residues. CDR3 coding DNA: TGTGCCAGCAGTCCTCCGGGCACAGATACGCAGTATTTT. Translation gives CASSPPGTDTQYF.

This clone was recorded a few times. CDR3 region: CASIQGSGSEAFF. The CDR3 nucleotides read TGTGCCAGCATTCAGGGAAGTGGATCTGAAGCTTTCTTT. V usage is TRBV25-1 and J usage is TRBJ1-1; possible D gene TRBD1, 5 bases. The CDR3 sequence is 13 residues long. Trimming shortened V by 7 bases and J by 6 bases, and 15 bases separated the two germline ends. Germline V gives CDR1 MGHDK, CDR2 SYGVNS.

The rearrangement joins TRBV4-1 to TRBJ1-2; D unclear. V was cut by 2 bases and J by 7 bases, with 17 bases left in between. This CDR3 comprises 15 residues. Germline CDR1 is MGHRA and CDR2 is YSYEKL. CDR3: CASSQQKGEGSGYTF. Written as DNA, the CDR3 is TGCGCCAGCAGCCAACAGAAGGGAGAGGGATCTGGCTACACCTTC.

V is TRBV28 and J is TRBJ2-5; unclear D gene. Per the germline V gene, CDR1 is MDHEN and CDR2 is SYDVKM. This CDR3 region has 16 residues. V lost 7 bases and J 2 bases, leaving 20 bases between the germline ends. The DNA of the CDR3 is TGTGCCAGCACCCCCGGTAGCCTGACCTATCAAGAGACCCAGTACTTC. Its translation: CASTPGSLTYQETQYF.

The chain employs TRBV19 and TRBJ2-7; 7 bases fit TRBD2. The germline V gene has CDR1 LNHDA and CDR2 SQIVND (reference sequence). V was clipped by 5 bases and J by 2 bases; unmatched bases: 6. CDR3 length equals 14 residues. CDR3 DNA: TGTGCCAGTAGTTGGGCGGGAGAAACCTACGAGCAGTACTTC. This codes for CASSWAGETYEQYF. The full variable domain, rest sourced from reference TRBV19 and TRBJ2-7, is DGGITQSPKYLFRKEGQNVTLSCEQNLNHDAMYWYRQDPGQGLRLIYYSQIVNDFQKGDIAEGYSVSREKKESFPLTVTSAQKNPTAFYLCASSWAGETYEQYFGPGTRLTVT.

The rearrangement links TRBV6-2 or TRBV6-3 to TRBJ2-6; D call uncertain. Germline CDR1 and CDR2: MNHEY and SVGEGT. V dropped 3 bases and J dropped 0 bases, with 6 bases sitting between them. CDR3 length: 15 amino acids. The CDR3 is CASSYASSGANVLTF. CDR3 sequence (DNA): TGTGCCAGCAGTTATGCGAGCTCTGGGGCCAACGTCCTGACTTTC.

The V gene is TRBV5-1, the J gene TRBJ2-1; TRBD1 is a possible D gene (6 bases). There are 16 residues in the CDR3. Germline lookup yields CDR1 SGHRS and CDR2 YFSETQ. V was trimmed by 0 bases and J by 2 bases, leaving 12 bases between them. The CDR3 region is CASSLDPRGTYNEQFF. CDR3 DNA sequence: TGCGCCAGCAGCTTGGACCCGAGGGGGACCTACAATGAGCAGTTCTTC. Full variable domain (remainder filled in from reference TRBV5-1 and TRBJ2-1): KAGVTQTPRYLIKTRGQQVTLSCSPISGHRSVSWYQQTPGQGLQFLFEYFSETQRNKGNFPGRFSGRQFSNSRSEMNVSTLELGDSALYLCASSLDPRGTYNEQFFGPGTRLTVL.

Details on this clone: Germline and junction disagree at one end, which may indicate a read error. This chain joins TRBV7-9 and TRBJ1-4, with D tentatively TRBD1 (5 bases). The length of the CDR3 is 17 residues. CDR1 is SEHNR, CDR2 FQNEAQ, per germline (reference sequence). The CDR3 DNA sequence: TGTGCCAGCAGCTTAGTCCAGGGCTTACCCTCTAAGGAAAAACTGTTTTTT. Translating it yields CASSLVQGLPSKEKLFF.

The rearrangement joins TRBV6-5 to TRBJ1-1; possible D gene TRBD1, 6 bases. CDR1 and CDR2 from the germline V gene are MNHEY and SVGAGI. There are 13 residues in the CDR3. V dropped 7 bases and J dropped 4 bases, with 13 bases sitting between them. CDR3 DNA: TGTGCCAGCACCCAGGCAGGGGTCACTGAAGCTTTCTTT. This gives the protein CASTQAGVTEAFF.

The V call is TRBV5-1, the J call TRBJ2-5; 7 positions agree with TRBD1. The V gene's germline CDR1 is SGHRS and CDR2 YFSETQ. V was clipped by 4 bases and J by 0 bases; unmatched bases: 3. CDR3 length equals 14 residues. CDR3 coding DNA: TGCGCCAGCAGCCCTGGGACAGACCAAGAGACCCAGTACTTC. This gives the protein CASSPGTDQETQYF.

This clone was counted between two and nine times. This rearrangement joins TRBV19 to TRBJ1-5, with D maybe TRBD1 (5 bases). The CDR3 runs to 15 residues. Looked up from germline, CDR1 is LNHDA and CDR2 is SQIVND (reference sequence). Trimming left V 5 bases short and J 6 bases short, with 17 bases between. The CDR3 sequence: CASSRDREIGQPQHF. For the CDR3, the DNA is TGTGCCAGTAGTCGGGACCGGGAGATAGGTCAGCCCCAGCATTTT.

For this clone: The same CDR3 can be traced to other DNA sequences in this sample. The chain is built from TRBV11-2 and TRBJ2-1; D unresolved. Germline assignment: CDR1 SGHAT and CDR2 FQNNGV. This CDR3 region has 14 residues. The V gene lost 2 bases and the J gene lost 4 bases, with 9 bases spanning the gap. This CDR3 reads CASSLMGQYNEQFF. The CDR3 DNA reads as TGTGCCAGCAGCTTAATGGGCCAGTACAATGAGCAGTTCTTC.

The chain carries TRBV28 and TRBJ1-2; D uncertain. Deletions cut 5 bases from V and 8 bases from J, with 18 bases between. Germline CDR1 is MDHEN and CDR2 is SYDVKM. The CDR3 is 14 residues long. CDR3 amino acids: CASSRRDIRGGYTF. CDR3 nucleotide sequence: TGTGCCAGCAGTCGCCGGGATATCCGTGGAGGCTACACCTTC.

This chain connects TRBV19 to TRBJ2-1; no definite D call. Germline V lookup: CDR1 LNHDA, CDR2 SQIVND (reference sequence). Trimming removed 3 bases from V and 2 bases from J, with 11 bases in between. The CDR3 extends over 15 amino acids. CDR3 sequence reads: CASSIPGWAYNEQFF. DNA of the CDR3: TGTGCCAGTAGTATTCCGGGTTGGGCCTACAATGAGCAGTTCTTC.

The chain combines TRBV7-2 with TRBJ1-1; D gene ambiguous. The CDR3 length is 13 residues. The germline CDR1 and CDR2 sequences are SGHTA and FQGNSA. The V end lost 6 bases, the J end lost 0 bases, and 8 bases lay between the germline ends. CDR3 in DNA: TGTGCCAGCAGTGTCGAGATGAACACTGAAGCTTTCTTT. This codes for CASSVEMNTEAFF.

The chain links TRBV28 to TRBJ2-1; D might be TRBD2 (5 bases). V lost 0 bases and J lost 9, with 30 bases in between. This CDR3 is built from 20 residues. CDR1 is MDHEN, CDR2 SYDVKM, per germline. The CDR3 is CASSLWTSRGLGNLDGEQFF. The CDR3, as DNA: TGTGCCAGCAGTTTATGGACAAGTAGAGGGCTTGGGAACCTAGATGGTGAGCAGTTCTTC.

The J gene is TRBJ2-5, the V gene TRBV10-3; a possible D gene is TRBD1 (5 bases). Per the germline V gene, CDR1 is ENHRY and CDR2 is SYGVKD. This CDR3 has 14 amino acids. Trimming pared 3 bases from V and 5 bases from J, leaving 13 bases between. CDR3 residues: CAISESRVGETQYF. Here the CDR3 DNA reads TGTGCCATCAGTGAAAGCAGGGTGGGGGAGACCCAGTACTTC.

The chain couples TRBV7-2 to TRBJ2-2; 12 bases agree with TRBD1. V trimming: 6 bases; J trimming: 6 bases; junction bases outside the gene matches: 14. From germline, CDR1 is SGHTA and CDR2 FQGNSA. The CDR3 is 18 amino acids. The chain's CDR3 is CASSKGGTGGSPAGELFF. The CDR3 nucleotides read TGTGCCAGCAGTAAGGGGGGGACAGGGGGCTCCCCGGCCGGGGAGCTGTTTTTT.

This chain connects TRBV10-3 to TRBJ2-5, with 9 positions matching TRBD2. The CDR3 contains 13 residues. Germline CDR1 and CDR2: ENHRY and SYGVKD. The V and J ends lost 8 bases and 5 bases, in that order; junction bases with no gene match: 6. CDR3 residues: CAIRAGGSETQYF. CDR3 DNA sequence: TGTGCCATCCGGGCGGGAGGGTCCGAGACCCAGTACTTC.

The chain is built from TRBV30 and TRBJ1-5; D perhaps matches TRBD1 (6 bases). Germline CDR1 reads GTSNPN; CDR2 reads SVGIG (reference sequence). V gave up 4 bases and J gave up 4 bases, with 14 bases separating them. The CDR3 is made up of 14 amino acids. The CDR3 bases are TGTGCCTGGACTCTTGGGACAACTAATCAGCCCCAGCATTTT. Translation: CAWTLGTTNQPQHF.

The chain is built from TRBV6-2 or TRBV6-3 and TRBJ1-2; 8 bases map to TRBD1. The ends lost 0 bases at V and 6 bases at J; junction bases unmatched: 3. The germline V gene encodes CDR1 MNHEY and CDR2 SVGEGT. The CDR3 spans 14 residues. The CDR3 bases are TGTGCCAGCAGTTACTCTGGACAGGGCCATGGCTACACCTTC. Its protein product is CASSYSGQGHGYTF.

The chain links TRBV30 to TRBJ1-3, with 7 positions matching TRBD1. The CDR3 extends over 12 amino acids. CDR1 and CDR2 from the germline V gene are GTSNPN and SVGIG (reference sequence). After removal of 5 bases from V and 2 bases from J, the junction contained 0 bases not matched to a gene. CDR3 residues: CAWGQAGNTIYF. CDR3 DNA sequence: TGTGCCTGGGGACAGGCTGGAAACACCATATATTTT.

The V call is TRBV3-1 (or the pseudogene TRBV3-2), the J call TRBJ2-3; the D is unclear. This CDR3 has 14 amino acids. With 5 bases removed from V and 0 bases from J, the gap between germline ends came to 9 bases. Germline assignment: CDR1 LGHDT and CDR2 YNNKEL (reference sequence). The CDR3 loop is CASSSTVSTDTQYF. CDR3 sequence (DNA): TGTGCCAGCAGCTCTACAGTTAGCACAGATACGCAGTATTTT.